Listed here are 5 T cell receptor beta chains from one sample, sequenced in a study of cytomegalovirus exposure and HLA in healthy donors. The PCR had 60 Vbeta and 13 Jbeta primers. Profiled with immunoSEQ multiplex PCR; TCRdb holds only in-frame clones, not every one. The table shows roughly 100,000 clones, with about 80% occurring only once. The sequencing sample was made of PBMCs. The receptors shown here come from a man aged 35 to 55 in good health and CMV-seropositive.

This chain uses TRBV6-1 with TRBJ2-1; D is possibly TRBD1 (6 bases). V lost 3 bases and J lost 0, with 9 bases in between. Germline V gene sequence: CDR1 MNHNS, CDR2 SASEGT. CDR3 length: 15 amino acids. CDR3 region: CASSDDRSSYNEQFF. The CDR3 DNA reads as TGTGCCAGCAGTGATGACAGGAGCTCCTACAATGAGCAGTTCTTC.

The V call is TRBV6-1, the J call TRBJ1-5, with 8 bases identical to TRBD1. CDR1 and CDR2 from the germline V gene are MNHNS and SASEGT. After removal of 5 bases from V and 9 bases from J, the junction contained 9 bases not matched to a gene. The CDR3 sequence is 14 residues long. The CDR3 protein is CASSLLGQGRPQHF. CDR3 bases: TGTGCCAGCAGTCTCCTCGGACAGGGACGGCCCCAGCATTTT.

The chain joins TRBV19 to TRBJ2-3, with D perhaps matching TRBD1 (5 bases). Germline CDR1 LNHDA, CDR2 SQIVND (reference sequence). Trimming shortened V by 6 bases and J by 3 bases, and 10 bases separated the two germline ends. This CDR3 contains 13 residues. The CDR3 DNA sequence: TGTGCCAGTAGGCAGGGTAAAACAGATACGCAGTATTTT. This sequence encodes CASRQGKTDTQYF.

The chain is built from TRBV28 and TRBJ1-1; 7 nucleotides align to TRBD1. Germline lookup yields CDR1 MDHEN and CDR2 SYDVKM. The CDR3 sequence is 13 residues long. V was clipped by 11 bases and J by 3 bases; unmatched bases: 9. The CDR3 sequence: CASGQASYTEAFF. The CDR3 DNA follows: TGTGCCTCCGGACAGGCCTCATACACTGAAGCTTTCTTT.

This chain joins TRBV5-4 and TRBJ1-1, with D maybe TRBD1 (5 bases). Deletions cut 5 bases from V and 0 bases from J, with 11 bases between. Germline V gene data show CDR1 as SGHNT and CDR2 as YYREEE (reference sequence). CDR3 length equals 14 residues. CDR3: CASRVRGLNTEAFF. The CDR3 bases are TGTGCCAGCAGGGTCCGGGGGTTGAACACTGAAGCTTTCTTT.